The 11 T cell receptor beta chains below were found in one sample sequenced in a study of cytomegalovirus exposure and HLA in healthy donors. Both 60 Vbeta primers and 13 Jbeta primers went into the PCR. Profiling relied on immunoSEQ multiplex PCR, and the TCRdb table lists in-frame clones only, not all of them. The data show about 100,000 clones, with around 85% seen just once and approximately 2% held by the top ten. Sequencing was done on a sample of PBMCs. These receptors were obtained from a man in his thirties or forties in good health and CMV-seronegative.

This chain joins TRBV28 and TRBJ2-1; 8 positions match TRBD2. The CDR3 has 14 amino acids. J gave up 10 bases and V 1 base, and 6 bases lay outside the gene matches. Germline V gene data show CDR1 as MDHEN and CDR2 as SYDVKM. In DNA form, the CDR3 reads TGTGCCAGCAGTTTATCCCTCGGGAGGGGGGAGCAGTTCTTC. It is translated as CASSLSLGRGEQFF.

The rearrangement joins TRBV6-5 to TRBJ2-7, with a weak D call TRBD2 (6 bases). The length of the CDR3 is 13 residues. CDR1 and CDR2 (germline): MNHEY, SVGAGI. Trimming removed 6 bases from V and 5 bases from J, with 14 bases in between. CDR3 sequence (DNA): TGTGCCAGCAGCCCTCGGGGGTGGGACGAGCAGTACTTC. Translating it yields CASSPRGWDEQYF.

The chain has TRBV7-7 and TRBJ2-2; D is possibly TRBD2 (5 bases). This CDR3 is 13 amino acids long. CDR1 and CDR2 (germline): SSHAT, FNYEAQ (reference sequence). CDR3: CAIYRARAGELFF. CDR3 nucleotide sequence: TGTGCTATATACCGGGCGCGGGCCGGGGAGCTGTTTTTT.

The gene calls are TRBV30 and TRBJ2-1; 9 nucleotides line up with TRBD2. CDR1 is GTSNPN and CDR2 is SVGIG in the germline V gene (reference sequence). This CDR3 has 17 amino acids. V lost 2 bases and J lost 1; bases outside the gene matches: 9. Here the CDR3 reads CAWSRLKAGGSYNEQFF. CDR3 nucleotide sequence: TGTGCCTGGAGTCGCCTGAAGGCGGGGGGGTCCTACAATGAGCAGTTCTTC.

The chain employs TRBV29-1 and TRBJ1-2; no firm D call. V lost 4 bases, J lost 2 bases, and 11 bases lay in between. The CDR3 has 13 amino acids. Germline V gives CDR1 SQVTM, CDR2 ANQGSEA. In DNA form, the CDR3 reads TGCAGCGTTGCTGTAGGCAGGAACTATGGCTACACCTTC. This encodes CSVAVGRNYGYTF.

The chain recombines TRBV5-4 with TRBJ2-1, with 12 bases fitting TRBD2. V lost 3 bases to trimming and J lost 10 bases; unmatched junction nucleotides: 5. CDR1 SGHNT and CDR2 YYREEE come from the germline V gene (reference sequence). The CDR3 is made up of 14 amino acids. In nucleotides, the CDR3 is TGTGCCAGCAGCTCCCTTCTAGCGGGAGGGGAGCAGTTCTTC. This sequence encodes CASSSLLAGGEQFF.

This clone was observed a few times. The chain links TRBV7-6 to TRBJ1-4; 9 positions agree with TRBD1. CDR1 SGHVS and CDR2 FNYEAQ come from the germline V gene. With V trimmed by 5 bases and J by 3 bases, 1 base remained unmatched. The CDR3 runs to 14 residues. In nucleotides, the CDR3 is TGTGCCAGCAGCACAGGGGGCGCTAATGAAAAACTGTTTTTT. Its protein is CASSTGGANEKLFF.

This clone was detected a few times. The sample carries other DNA sequences with the same CDR3. The CDR3 spells CASSPAYEQYF. The CDR3 region has the DNA TGTGCCAGCAGCCCTGCCTACGAGCAGTACTTC. The chain carries TRBV7-2 and TRBJ2-7; D uncertain. In germline, CDR1 is SGHTA, CDR2 FQGNSA. The length of the CDR3 is 11 residues. V was trimmed by 5 bases and J by 2 bases, leaving 4 bases between them.

This chain joins TRBV11-2 and TRBJ2-7; 8 positions match TRBD1. This CDR3 is 14 amino acids long. CDR1 and CDR2 (germline): SGHAT, FQNNGV. The J segment lost 3 bases and the V segment lost 5 bases, leaving 6 bases of the junction unmatched. The CDR3 here is CASSPRQGSYEQYF. In DNA, the CDR3 is TGTGCCAGCAGCCCGCGACAGGGGAGCTACGAGCAGTACTTC.

The chain links TRBV5-4 to TRBJ1-2; the match to TRBD1 covers 8 bases. The J segment lost 7 bases and the V segment lost 4 bases, leaving 6 bases of the junction unmatched. The CDR3 totals 13 residues. The germline CDR1 and CDR2 sequences are SGHNT and YYREEE (reference sequence). CDR3 coding DNA: TGTGCCAGCAGCACAGACAGGGGTTCTGGCTACACCTTC. The encoded protein is CASSTDRGSGYTF.

This clone was counted only a few times. The chain combines TRBV29-1 with TRBJ1-2; D unclear. CDR1 and CDR2 from the germline V gene are SQVTM and ANQGSEA. Trimming left V 4 bases short and J 2 bases short, with 11 bases between. This CDR3 comprises 13 residues. The CDR3 coding sequence is TGCAGCGTTGCGCTAACAGCCAACTATGGCTACACCTTC. It encodes CSVALTANYGYTF.